A single sample gave rise to the 2 T cell receptor beta chains below, sequenced in a study of shared clonotypes between healthy human individuals. Only in-frame clones appear in the TCRdb table, and some are missing; sequencing was by immunoSEQ multiplex PCR. This table has roughly 2 million clones, roughly 96% appearing once. The sample consisted of naive CD4+ T cells sorted from blood. The sample's subset: CD45RA+ positively selected. The receptors were sampled from a man between 18 and 29 years old in good health.

The chain carries TRBV7-9 and TRBJ1-2, with a tentative D call TRBD1 (6 bases). The germline V gene encodes CDR1 SEHNR and CDR2 FQNEAQ (reference sequence). Trimming shortened V by 3 bases and J by 11 bases, and 13 bases separated the two germline ends. This CDR3 is 12 amino acids long. The CDR3 sequence: CASSLDSASYTF. The CDR3 DNA reads TGTGCCAGCAGCTTGGACAGTGCGAGTTACACCTTC.

The chain carries TRBV6-6 and TRBJ2-5, with unresolved D. This CDR3 contains 11 residues. The ends were cut back, 4 bases at V and 5 bases at J, with 5 bases in the middle. CDR1 and CDR2 from the germline V gene are MNHNY and SVGAGI (reference sequence). The CDR3 DNA reads as TGTGCCAGCAGTTGGCGGGAGACCCAGTACTTC. Amino acid sequence: CASSWRETQYF.